The sequence of this TCR beta chain was determined in a study of blood T cell repertoires in COVID-19 (dated by TCRdb to between 2020 and 2021). Regarding the research as a whole: Samples covering the acute and convalescent phases of COVID-19 were provided by collaborators in the United States, Italy and Spain. The material from the prospective study consisted of cDNA or gDNA derived from T cells, B-cell-depleted T cells, or PBMCs. Deeply sampled blood TCRbeta repertoires from subjects exposed to, actively infected with, or recovered from COVID-19 were included in the dataset. The repertoires were released in a freely available public database intended as a resource for research on the immune response to SARS-CoV-2. The samples were drawn from the first 160 participants of the ongoing ImmuneRACE study and from 950 to 1,500 subjects provided by 6 global collaborators. Nearly every sample came with metadata listing a de-identified subject ID, COVID-19 status, age in years and sex. Where HLA class I and class II types were available, the types were taken from metadata supplied by the sample provider, not from assay-based typing. Study-wide conclusions, independent of this receptor: How much clinical and demographic metadata was included differed by source and by participant, and the metadata was provided uncurated.

Turning to this clone: This receptor's antigen is unknown. No much larger clone exists at a distance of one base, and base qualities are not known.

TCRbeta CDR3 regions were amplified from genomic DNA using the immunoSEQ Assay, a bias-controlled multiplex PCR. Under the source paper's analysis protocol: Nucleated cell counts per sample were estimated from amplification of reference gene primers within the assay. Sequence reads were collapsed and filtered to measure the absolute abundance of every unique TCRbeta CDR3 rearrangement. For each sample, productive Simpson clonality was calculated as the square root of Simpson's diversity index over productive rearrangements. Here the immuneACCESS table is served through TCRdb, limited to in-frame sequences with V and J called. Missing clones are a known gap in these copies; in checked studies unresolved V genes cover under half, and the rest lacks a known reason. The D gene and trimming were derived from the DNA, and the V and J assignments and clone size from that table. The sample yields 70,000 or so clones; 75% were counted once. The top ten constitute approximately 21% of the sample.

The collaborating institutions used their own protocols to collect whole blood in K2EDTA tubes. For TCRbeta analysis, collaborator samples were shipped as frozen whole blood, as isolated PBMCs, or as DNA extracted from either sample type. The material sequenced was peripheral blood. The clonotype comes from a man between 65 and 85 years old with acute or convalescent COVID-19.

Read as DNA, the sequence is TGTGCCAGCCAAAAGAAAGGGAGGGGGACAATGAATGAGCAGTTCTTC. Its coded protein is CASQKKGRGTMNEQFF. The rearrangement combines TRBV28 with TRBJ2-1, with TRBD2 perhaps the D gene, on 7 matching bases. The CDR3, cysteine through phenylalanine, is 16 amino acids long. Only the CDR3 region is kept as DNA, spanning 48 bases read in frame from base 1. From the germline V gene, CDR1 is MDHEN and CDR2 is SYDVKM. Deletion took 8 bases off V and 7 bases off J, with a span of 24 bases between the germline ends.